This T cell receptor gamma chain was recorded in a study of γδ T cells in repeated Plasmodium falciparum infection. Study context: Donors were malaria-exposed Malian children or age- and gender-matched Australian children.

Germline loops: CDR1 GITISATS, CDR2 ISYDGTV (reference sequence). The CDR3 sequence is 15 residues long. TRG and TRD sequences were obtained from every sorted gammadelta sample. TCRdb ran CATT on the multiplex PCR reads. The sample lists about 5,000 gamma-chain clones, roughly 3.5% occurring once. Vgamma9/Vdelta2+ and Vdelta2-negative gammadelta T cells were flow-sorted from PBMC for bulk sequencing. On this clone: This sequence is one base from a far larger clone and is likely a read error. Other DNA sequences in the sample encode the same CDR3.

This receptor was obtained from a pool of human donors (malaria-infected and uninfected, not separated). V is TRGV9 and J is TRGJP. No J gene was available from TCRdb, and it was assigned here by a germline match of the DNA. The sample comprised gamma-delta T cells from blood. The CDR3 nucleotides are TGTGCCTTGTGGGATTCCGAGTTGGGTAAAAAAATCAAGGTATTT. It is translated as CALWDSELGKKIKVF.